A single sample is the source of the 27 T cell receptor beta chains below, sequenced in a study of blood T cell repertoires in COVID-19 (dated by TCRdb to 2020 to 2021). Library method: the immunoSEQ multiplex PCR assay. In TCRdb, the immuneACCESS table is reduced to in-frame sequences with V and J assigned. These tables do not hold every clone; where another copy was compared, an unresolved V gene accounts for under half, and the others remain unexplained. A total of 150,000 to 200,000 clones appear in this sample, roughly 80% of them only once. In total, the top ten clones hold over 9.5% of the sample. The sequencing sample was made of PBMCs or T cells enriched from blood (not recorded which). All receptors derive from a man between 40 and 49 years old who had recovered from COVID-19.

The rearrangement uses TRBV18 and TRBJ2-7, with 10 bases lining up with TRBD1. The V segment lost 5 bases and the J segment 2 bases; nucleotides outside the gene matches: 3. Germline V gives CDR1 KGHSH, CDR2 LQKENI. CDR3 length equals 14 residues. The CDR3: CASSGGQGAYEQYF. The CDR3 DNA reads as TGTGCCAGCTCAGGAGGACAGGGGGCCTACGAGCAGTACTTC. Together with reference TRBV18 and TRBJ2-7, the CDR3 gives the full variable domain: NAGVMQNPRHLVRRRGQEARLRCSPMKGHSHVYWYRQLPEEGLKFMVYLQKENIIDESGMPKERFSAEFPKEGPSILRIQQVVRGDSAAYFCASSGGQGAYEQYFGPGTRLTVT.

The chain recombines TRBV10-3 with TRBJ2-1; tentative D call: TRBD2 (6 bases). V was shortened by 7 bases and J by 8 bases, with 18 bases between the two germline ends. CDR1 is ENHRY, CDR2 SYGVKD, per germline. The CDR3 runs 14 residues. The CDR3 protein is CAITRGGTGDEQFF. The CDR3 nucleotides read TGTGCCATCACTCGCGGAGGGACCGGGGATGAGCAGTTCTTC.

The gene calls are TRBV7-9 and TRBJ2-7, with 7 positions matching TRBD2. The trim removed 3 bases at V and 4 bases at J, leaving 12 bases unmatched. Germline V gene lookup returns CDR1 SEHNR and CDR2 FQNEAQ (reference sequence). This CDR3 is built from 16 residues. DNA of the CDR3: TGTGCCAGCAGCTTGGGGTTGGGAGGGGATAATTACGAGCAGTACGTC. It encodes CASSLGLGGDNYEQYV.

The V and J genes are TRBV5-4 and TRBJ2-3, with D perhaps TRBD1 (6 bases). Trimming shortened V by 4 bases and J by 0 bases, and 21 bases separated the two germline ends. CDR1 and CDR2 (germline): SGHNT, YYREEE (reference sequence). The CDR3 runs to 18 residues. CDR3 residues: CASSRGMYGQLSTDTQYF. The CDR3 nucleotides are TGTGCCAGCAGCCGTGGTATGTACGGACAGCTTAGCACAGATACGCAGTATTTT.

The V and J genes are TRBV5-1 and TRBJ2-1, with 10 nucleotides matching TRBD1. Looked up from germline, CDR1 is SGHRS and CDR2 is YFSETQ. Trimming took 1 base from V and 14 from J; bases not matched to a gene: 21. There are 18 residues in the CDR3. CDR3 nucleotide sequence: TGCGCCAGCAGCTTGTTCCAGGGGACAGGGGCTGGGGGTGGTGTGGAGTTCTTC. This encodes CASSLFQGTGAGGGVEFF.

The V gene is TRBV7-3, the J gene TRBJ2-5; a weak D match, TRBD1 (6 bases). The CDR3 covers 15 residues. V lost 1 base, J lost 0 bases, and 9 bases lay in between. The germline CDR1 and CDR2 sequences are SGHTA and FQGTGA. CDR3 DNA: TGTGCCAGCAGCTTAATGGGGACAAACCAAGAGACCCAGTACTTC. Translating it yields CASSLMGTNQETQYF.

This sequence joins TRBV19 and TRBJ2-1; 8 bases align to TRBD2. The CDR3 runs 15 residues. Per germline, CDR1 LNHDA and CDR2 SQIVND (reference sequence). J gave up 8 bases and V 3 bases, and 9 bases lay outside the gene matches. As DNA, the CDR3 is TGTGCCAGTAGTATTTCAGCGGGAGCCTTTTATGAGCAGTTCTTC. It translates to CASSISAGAFYEQFF. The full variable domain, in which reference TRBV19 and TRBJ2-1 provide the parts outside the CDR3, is DGGITQSPKYLFRKEGQNVTLSCEQNLNHDAMYWYRQDPGQGLRLIYYSQIVNDFQKGDIAEGYSVSREKKESFPLTVTSAQKNPTAFYLCASSISAGAFYEQFFGPGTRLTVL.

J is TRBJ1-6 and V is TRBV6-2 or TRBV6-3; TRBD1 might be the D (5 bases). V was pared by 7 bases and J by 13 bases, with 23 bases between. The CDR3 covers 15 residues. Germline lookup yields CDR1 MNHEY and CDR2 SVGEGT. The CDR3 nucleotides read TGTGCCAGCACCCCCCACGGACAAGGTTTATCCCCCCTCCACTTT. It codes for CASTPHGQGLSPLHF.

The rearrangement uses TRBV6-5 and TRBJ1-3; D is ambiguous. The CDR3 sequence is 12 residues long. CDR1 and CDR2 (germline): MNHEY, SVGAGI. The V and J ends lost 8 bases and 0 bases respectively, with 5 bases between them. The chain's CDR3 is CASGPSGNTIYF. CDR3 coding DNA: TGTGCCAGCGGCCCCTCTGGAAACACCATATATTTT.

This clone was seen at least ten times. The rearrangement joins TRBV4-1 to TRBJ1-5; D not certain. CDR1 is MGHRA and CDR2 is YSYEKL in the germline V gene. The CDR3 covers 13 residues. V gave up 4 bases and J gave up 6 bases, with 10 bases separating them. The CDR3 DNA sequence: TGCGCCAGCAGCCCAGGTGAGGGTCAGCCCCAGCATTTT. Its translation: CASSPGEGQPQHF.

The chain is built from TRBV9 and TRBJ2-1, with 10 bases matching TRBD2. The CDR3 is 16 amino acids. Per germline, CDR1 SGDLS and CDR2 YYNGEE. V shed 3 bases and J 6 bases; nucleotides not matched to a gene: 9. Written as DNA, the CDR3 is TGTGCCAGCAGCGCCGGTAGCGGGAGGCCCTCCAATGAGCAGTTCTTC. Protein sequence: CASSAGSGRPSNEQFF. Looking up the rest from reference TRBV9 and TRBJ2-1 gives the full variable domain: DSGVTQTPKHLITATGQRVTLRCSPRSGDLSVYWYQQSLDQGLQFLIQYYNGEERAKGNILERFSAQQFPDLHSELNLSSLELGDSALYFCASSAGSGRPSNEQFFGPGTRLTVL.

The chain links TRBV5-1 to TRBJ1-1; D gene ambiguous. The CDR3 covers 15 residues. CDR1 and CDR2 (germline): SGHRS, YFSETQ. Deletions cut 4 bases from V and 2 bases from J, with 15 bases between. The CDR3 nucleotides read TGCGCCAGCAGCCCCGAGTTGCGGAGTAACACTGAAGCTTTCTTT. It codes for CASSPELRSNTEAFF.

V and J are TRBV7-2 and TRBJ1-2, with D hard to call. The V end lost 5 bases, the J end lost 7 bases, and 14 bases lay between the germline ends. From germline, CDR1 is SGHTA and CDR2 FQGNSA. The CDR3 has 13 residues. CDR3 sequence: CASSPQSGSGYTF. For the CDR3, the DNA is TGTGCCAGCAGCCCTCAATCAGGTTCTGGCTACACCTTC.

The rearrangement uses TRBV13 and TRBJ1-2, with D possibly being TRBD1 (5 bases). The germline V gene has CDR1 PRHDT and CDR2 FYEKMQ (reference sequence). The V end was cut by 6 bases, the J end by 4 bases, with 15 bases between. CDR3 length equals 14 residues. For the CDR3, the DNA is TGTGCCAGCAGTCTCACCAGGGTTGCCTATGGCTACACCTTC. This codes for CASSLTRVAYGYTF. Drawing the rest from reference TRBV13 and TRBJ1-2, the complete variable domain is AAGVIQSPRHLIKEKRETATLKCYPIPRHDTVYWYQQGPGQDPQFLISFYEKMQSDKGSIPDRFSAQQFSDYHSELNMSSLELGDSALYFCASSLTRVAYGYTFGSGTRLTVV.

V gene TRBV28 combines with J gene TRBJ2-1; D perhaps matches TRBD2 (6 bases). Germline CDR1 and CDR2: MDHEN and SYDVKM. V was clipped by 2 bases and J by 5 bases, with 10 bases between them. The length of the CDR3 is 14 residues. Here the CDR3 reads CASSLAGLDNEQFF. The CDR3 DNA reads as TGTGCCAGCAGTTTAGCGGGGCTCGACAATGAGCAGTTCTTC.

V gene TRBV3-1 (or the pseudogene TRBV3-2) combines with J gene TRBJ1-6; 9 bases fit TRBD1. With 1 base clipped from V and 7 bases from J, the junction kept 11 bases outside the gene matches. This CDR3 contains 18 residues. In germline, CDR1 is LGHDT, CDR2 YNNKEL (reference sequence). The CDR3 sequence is CASSQVLQGQGRNSPLHF. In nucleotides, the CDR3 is TGTGCCAGCAGCCAAGTCCTTCAAGGACAGGGGAGAAATTCACCCCTCCACTTT.

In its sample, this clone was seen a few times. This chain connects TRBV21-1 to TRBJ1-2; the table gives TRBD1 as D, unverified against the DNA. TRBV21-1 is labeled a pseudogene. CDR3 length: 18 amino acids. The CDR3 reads CASSKRGRGDPYSYGYTF. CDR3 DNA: TGTGCCAGCAGCAAAAGGGGGAGAGGGGACCCCTATAGCTATGGCTACACCTTC.

CDR3 loop: CASSDGLHSYNEQFF. The CDR3 DNA reads as TGTGCCAGCAGTGATGGACTACACTCCTACAATGAGCAGTTCTTC. V gene TRBV6-2 or TRBV6-3 combines with J gene TRBJ2-1; perhaps TRBD2 as D (6 bases). The CDR3 loop spans 15 amino acids. The V end lost 5 bases, the J end lost 0 bases, and 11 bases lay between the germline ends. Germline V lookup: CDR1 MNHEY, CDR2 SVGEGT.

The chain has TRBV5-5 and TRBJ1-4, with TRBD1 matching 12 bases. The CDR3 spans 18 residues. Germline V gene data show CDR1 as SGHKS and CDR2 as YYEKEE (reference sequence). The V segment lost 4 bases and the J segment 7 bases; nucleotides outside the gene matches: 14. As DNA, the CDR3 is TGTGCCAGCAGCCGGACAGGGACAGGGGGCATTGCCGGTGAAAAACTGTTTTTT. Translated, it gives CASSRTGTGGIAGEKLFF.

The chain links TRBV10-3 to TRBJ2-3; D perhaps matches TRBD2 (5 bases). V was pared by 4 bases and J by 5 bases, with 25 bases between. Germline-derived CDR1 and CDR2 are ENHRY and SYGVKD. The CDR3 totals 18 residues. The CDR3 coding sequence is TGTGCCATCAGTGCCTCAGCGGTACCGCGAAAAGATGGAGATACGCAGTATTTT. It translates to CAISASAVPRKDGDTQYF.

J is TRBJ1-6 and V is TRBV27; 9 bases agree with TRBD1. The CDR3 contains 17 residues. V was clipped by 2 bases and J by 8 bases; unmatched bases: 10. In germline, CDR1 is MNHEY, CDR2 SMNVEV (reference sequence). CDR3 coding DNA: TGTGCCAGCAGTTTACCCCCCGGGACAGGGCCTCATTCACCCCTCCACTTT. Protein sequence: CASSLPPGTGPHSPLHF.

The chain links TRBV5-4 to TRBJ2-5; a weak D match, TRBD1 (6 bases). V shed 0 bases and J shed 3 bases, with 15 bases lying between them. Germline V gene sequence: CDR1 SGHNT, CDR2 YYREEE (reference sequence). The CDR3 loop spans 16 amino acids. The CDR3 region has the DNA TGTGCCAGCAGCTTGGGTAGCCCCGGACAGAAAGAGACCCAGTACTTC. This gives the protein CASSLGSPGQKETQYF.

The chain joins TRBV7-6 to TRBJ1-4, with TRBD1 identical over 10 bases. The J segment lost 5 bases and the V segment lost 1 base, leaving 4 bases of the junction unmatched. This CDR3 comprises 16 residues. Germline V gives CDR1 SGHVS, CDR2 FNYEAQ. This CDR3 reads CASSLVPTGGNEKLFF. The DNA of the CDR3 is TGTGCCAGCAGCTTAGTACCGACAGGGGGCAATGAAAAACTGTTTTTT.

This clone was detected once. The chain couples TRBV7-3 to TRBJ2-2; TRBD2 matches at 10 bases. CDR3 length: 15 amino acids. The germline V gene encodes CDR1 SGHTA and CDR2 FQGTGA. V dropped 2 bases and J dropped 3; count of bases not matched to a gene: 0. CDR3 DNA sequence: TGTGCCAGCAGCTTACTAGCGGGAGACACCGGGGAGCTGTTTTTT. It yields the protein CASSLLAGDTGELFF.

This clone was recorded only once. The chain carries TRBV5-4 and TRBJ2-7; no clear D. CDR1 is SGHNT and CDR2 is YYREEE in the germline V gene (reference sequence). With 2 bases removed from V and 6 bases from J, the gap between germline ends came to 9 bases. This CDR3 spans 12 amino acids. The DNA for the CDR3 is TGTGCCAGCAGCTTCTACCGCCGCGAGCAGTACGTC. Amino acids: CASSFYRREQYV.

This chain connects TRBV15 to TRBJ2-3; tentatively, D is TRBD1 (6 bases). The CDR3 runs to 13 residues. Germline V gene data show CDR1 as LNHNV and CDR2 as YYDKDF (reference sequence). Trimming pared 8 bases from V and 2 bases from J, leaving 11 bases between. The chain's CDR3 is CATRQASTDTQYF. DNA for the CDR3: TGTGCCACCCGACAGGCTTCCACAGATACGCAGTATTTT.

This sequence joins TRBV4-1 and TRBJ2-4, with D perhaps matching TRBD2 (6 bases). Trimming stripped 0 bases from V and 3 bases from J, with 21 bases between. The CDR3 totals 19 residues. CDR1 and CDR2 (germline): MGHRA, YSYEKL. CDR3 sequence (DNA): TGCGCCAGCAGCCAAGAGTCCATAGGGAGGTATATTAGCAAAAACATTCAGTACTTC. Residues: CASSQESIGRYISKNIQYF.